One sample yielded the 13 T cell receptor beta chains listed below, sequenced in a study of Ad26.COV2.S vaccination and SARS-CoV-2 variants. Sample treatment: roughly 18 received Ad26.COV2.S at low or high dose, single or two shots; about 5 received placebo; per-sample allocation not given. Day 63 after the first injection of vaccine or placebo was the sampling time. This table comes from immunoSEQ multiplex PCR, and its TCRdb copy is limited to in-frame clones, with some not included. The data contain roughly 500,000 clones, 75% to 90% of them singletons. The sequencing here drew on peripheral blood, taken in a trial of Ad26.COV2.S vaccine versus placebo. The receptor source for this set is a person aged 18-65 years who received the Ad26.COV2.S COVID-19 vaccine or a placebo.

This chain joins TRBV18 and TRBJ2-3, with 10 nucleotides matching TRBD1. Germline values: CDR1 KGHSH, CDR2 LQKENI. The junction had 2 bases not matched to a gene; V was cut back by 5 bases and J by 0 bases. The CDR3 is made up of 15 amino acids. The CDR3 DNA reads as TGTGCCAGCTCAGCGACAGGGGGCAGCACAGATACGCAGTATTTT. Protein sequence: CASSATGGSTDTQYF.

This sequence joins TRBV5-1 and TRBJ1-6; D not resolved. The CDR3 runs 16 residues. V dropped 0 bases and J dropped 0 bases, with 7 bases sitting between them. CDR1 and CDR2 (germline): SGHRS, YFSETQ. The CDR3 DNA follows: TGCGCCAGCAGCTTGGCTTTCGGCTCCTATAATTCACCCCTCCACTTT. Translating it yields CASSLAFGSYNSPLHF.

The genes are TRBV11-3 and TRBJ2-1; a possible D gene is TRBD2 (5 bases). Germline V gives CDR1 SGHNT, CDR2 YENEEA. The CDR3 has 12 residues. V lost 4 bases and J lost 4, with 5 bases in between. The CDR3 sequence: CASSWTYNEQFF. The CDR3 coding sequence is TGTGCCAGCAGCTGGACTTACAATGAGCAGTTCTTC.

The V and J genes are TRBV28 and TRBJ1-2; D is unclear. The germline V gene encodes CDR1 MDHEN and CDR2 SYDVKM. Trimming shortened V by 3 bases and J by 8 bases, and 16 bases separated the two germline ends. This CDR3 contains 14 residues. The CDR3 DNA is TGTGCCAGCAGTTTTCTCCATCGGATGGAGGGCTACACCTTC. The encoded protein is CASSFLHRMEGYTF.

This chain joins TRBV6-1 and TRBJ2-7; maybe TRBD1 (5 bases). Germline V gene sequence: CDR1 MNHNS, CDR2 SASEGT. Trimming left V 0 bases short and J 7 bases short, with 13 bases between. This CDR3 is built from 14 residues. The CDR3 bases are TGTGCCAGCAGTGAAGCGGCCAGGGCAAGAGAGCAGTACGTC. It codes for CASSEAARAREQYV.

The chain has TRBV2 and TRBJ2-7; the D gene is possibly TRBD2 (7 bases). Looked up from germline, CDR1 is SNHLY and CDR2 is FYNNEI. Trimming removed 6 bases from V and 4 bases from J, with 13 bases in between. This CDR3 has 13 residues. In DNA, the CDR3 is TGTGCCAGCAGGGGGGGGGCCACTTACGAGCAGTACTTC. This translates into CASRGGATYEQYF. Full variable domain (outside the CDR3, taken from reference TRBV2 and TRBJ2-7): EPEVTQTPSHQVTQMGQEVILRCVPISNHLYFYWYRQILGQKVEFLVSFYNNEISEKSEIFDDQFSVERPDGSNFTLKIRSTKLEDSAMYFCASRGGATYEQYFGPGTRLTVT.

This chain links TRBV28 with TRBJ2-2; 9 positions agree with TRBD1. The germline CDR1 and CDR2 sequences are MDHEN and SYDVKM. CDR3 length: 15 residues. V lost 6 bases and J lost 1; bases outside the gene matches: 3. CDR3 residues: CASRTGGRNTGELFF. CDR3 bases: TGTGCCAGCAGAACAGGGGGCCGGAACACCGGGGAGCTGTTTTTT.

The V and J genes are TRBV18 and TRBJ2-7; D ambiguous. The CDR3 runs 14 residues. Germline V CDR1 and CDR2: KGHSH, LQKENI. With 3 bases removed from V and 6 bases from J, the gap between germline ends came to 15 bases. In nucleotides, the CDR3 is TGTGCCAGCTCACCCCTGCCAGTGACGGGCGAGCAGTACGTC. This codes for CASSPLPVTGEQYV.

V and J are TRBV4-2 and TRBJ2-2, with a tentative D call TRBD2 (6 bases). In germline, CDR1 is LGHNA, CDR2 YNFKEQ. The CDR3 contains 16 residues. Trimming stripped 0 bases from V and 2 bases from J, with 10 bases between. The CDR3 spells CASSQDVGSNTGELFF. The CDR3, as DNA: TGTGCCAGCAGCCAAGACGTCGGGAGTAACACCGGGGAGCTGTTTTTT.

V gene TRBV7-2 combines with J gene TRBJ2-7, with 7 nucleotides matching TRBD2. The CDR3 is 17 amino acids. CDR1 is SGHTA, CDR2 FQGNSA, per germline. J gave up 0 bases and V 4 bases, and 12 bases lay outside the gene matches. The CDR3 DNA follows: TGTGCCAGCAGCTCCGGGGCGGGGAGGGGATCCTCCTACGAGCAGTACTTC. This codes for CASSSGAGRGSSYEQYF.

This sequence joins TRBV27 and TRBJ2-1; 11 bases are shared with TRBD2. Germline V CDR1 and CDR2: MNHEY, SMNVEV (reference sequence). The CDR3 is 19 residues long. The trim removed 2 bases at V and 0 bases at J, leaving 9 bases unmatched. The CDR3 region has the DNA TGTGCCAGCAGTTTAAAGGTTAGCGGGAGGGCCCACTCCTACAATGAGCAGTTCTTC. It encodes CASSLKVSGRAHSYNEQFF.

The chain combines TRBV9 with TRBJ1-3; D uncertain. Germline V gene lookup returns CDR1 SGDLS and CDR2 YYNGEE. Trimming left V 3 bases short and J 6 bases short, with 10 bases between. The CDR3 covers 13 residues. DNA of the CDR3: TGTGCCAGCAGCGACGGGAGGGAAAACACCATATATTTT. Protein sequence: CASSDGRENTIYF. Using reference TRBV9 and TRBJ1-3 for the parts outside the CDR3, the full variable domain is DSGVTQTPKHLITATGQRVTLRCSPRSGDLSVYWYQQSLDQGLQFLIQYYNGEERAKGNILERFSAQQFPDLHSELNLSSLELGDSALYFCASSDGRENTIYFGEGSWLTVV.

This chain connects TRBV5-5 to TRBJ2-7, with D uncertain. Trimming removed 4 bases from V and 0 bases from J, with 14 bases in between. Germline lookup yields CDR1 SGHKS and CDR2 YYEKEE (reference sequence). The CDR3 is 15 amino acids. CDR3 in DNA: TGTGCCAGCAGCCCAGGACCAGTCAACTCCTACGAGCAGTACTTC. Translation gives CASSPGPVNSYEQYF.